The present T cell receptor (beta chain) was sequenced within a study of neurological immune-mediated disorders. Study-level results: The study found the most TCR clonal expansion in HTLV-1-associated myelopathy and the least in multiple sclerosis, below healthy controls.

One entry per CDR3 protein results from TCRdb running MiXCR on the 5' RACE reads. The data contain some 65,000 distinct CDR3 sequences, less than 5.5% of them singletons. Per the germline V gene, CDR1 is SGHTA and CDR2 is FQGNSA. This CDR3 contains 13 residues. This clonotype was counted only a few times. Antigen specificity is unknown. One junction end disagrees with the germline gene, perhaps due to a read error. Sequencing used PBMCs. The V and J genes are TRBV7-2 and TRBJ1-5; 10 bases are a match to TRBD1. The sequence was obtained from a woman in her 30s with multiple sclerosis. CDR3 sequence (DNA): TGTGCCAGCAGTGGACAGGGGGGGCAGCCCCAGAATTTT. This sequence encodes CASSGQGGQPQNF.